The 18 T cell receptor beta chains given below trace back to one sample, sequenced in a study of cytomegalovirus exposure and HLA in healthy donors. Vbeta (60) and Jbeta (13) primers were used in the PCR. TCRdb keeps only in-frame clones here, not all; method: immunoSEQ multiplex PCR. The table has 100,000 to 150,000 clones, 83% seen once. The sequenced sample consisted of PBMCs. Receptor source: a woman aged 35 to 49 in good health and CMV-seropositive.

The chain carries TRBV19 and TRBJ2-1, with a possible D match to TRBD1 (6 bases). The CDR3 runs 13 residues. The germline gives CDR1 LNHDA, CDR2 SQIVND (reference sequence). Trimming left V 3 bases short and J 10 bases short, with 13 bases between. CDR3 nucleotide sequence: TGTGCCAGTAGTATTATACAGGGCCGGGAGCAGTTCTTC. It is translated as CASSIIQGREQFF.

The chain recombines TRBV28 with TRBJ1-1; 9 bases are a match to TRBD1. Germline CDR1 and CDR2: MDHEN and SYDVKM. The CDR3 runs to 15 residues. V trimming: 2 bases; J trimming: 2 bases; junction bases outside the gene matches: 3. CDR3 in DNA: TGTGCCAGCAGTTTACGGGGACAGGGAAACACTGAAGCTTTCTTT. Protein: CASSLRGQGNTEAFF.

This clone has a single count. The rearrangement uses TRBV2 and TRBJ2-2; TRBD1 agrees at 9 bases. Germline V gene data show CDR1 as SNHLY and CDR2 as FYNNEI. Trimming took 8 bases from V and 7 from J; bases not matched to a gene: 8. The CDR3 runs 14 residues. Here the CDR3 reads CASSWTGAGGELFF. CDR3 nucleotide sequence: TGTGCCAGCTCTTGGACAGGGGCTGGCGGGGAGCTGTTTTTT. Based on the CDR3 plus reference TRBV2 and TRBJ2-2, the full variable domain is EPEVTQTPSHQVTQMGQEVILRCVPISNHLYFYWYRQILGQKVEFLVSFYNNEISEKSEIFDDQFSVERPDGSNFTLKIRSTKLEDSAMYFCASSWTGAGGELFFGEGSRLTVL.

The gene calls are TRBV28 and TRBJ2-1; D is perhaps TRBD2 (5 bases). The germline gives CDR1 MDHEN, CDR2 SYDVKM. Trimming removed 7 bases from V and 7 bases from J, with 11 bases in between. The CDR3 sequence is 12 residues long. The CDR3 reads CASTYRGNEQFF. Here the CDR3 DNA reads TGTGCCAGCACCTACCGGGGTAATGAGCAGTTCTTC.

The CDR3, as DNA: TGTGCCAGCAGCTACTCACTAGCGGGAGATGAGCAGTTCTTC. Encoded protein: CASSYSLAGDEQFF. The chain has TRBV7-2 and TRBJ2-1; 11 bases align to TRBD2. This CDR3 is built from 14 residues. The germline gives CDR1 SGHTA, CDR2 FQGNSA. Losses at the gene ends were 4 bases for V and 8 bases for J; bases not matched to a gene: 4.

This chain uses TRBV27 with TRBJ1-5; D uncertain. The CDR3 runs to 16 residues. Germline V gives CDR1 MNHEY, CDR2 SMNVEV (reference sequence). The ends were cut back, 2 bases at V and 7 bases at J, with 18 bases in the middle. The CDR3 reads CASSLGFSEVGQPQHF. The DNA of the CDR3 is TGTGCCAGCAGTTTAGGTTTCTCGGAGGTGGGACAGCCCCAGCATTTT.

The chain has TRBV9 and TRBJ2-6; no firm D call. V shed 5 bases and J shed 2 bases, with 11 bases lying between them. The germline V gene encodes CDR1 SGDLS and CDR2 YYNGEE. The CDR3 sequence is 15 residues long. The CDR3 spells CASRAGSTGANVLTF. The CDR3 nucleotides are TGTGCCAGCAGGGCAGGTAGTACTGGGGCCAACGTCCTGACTTTC.

V usage is TRBV18 and J usage is TRBJ2-3; perhaps TRBD2 as D (6 bases). This CDR3 spans 15 amino acids. CDR1 and CDR2 from the germline V gene are KGHSH and LQKENI. V was clipped by 3 bases and J by 4 bases, with 14 bases between them. In DNA form, the CDR3 reads TGTGCCAGCTCACCCCGTAGCGGAACATCAGATACGCAGTATTTT. It is translated as CASSPRSGTSDTQYF.

V is TRBV28 and J is TRBJ2-5, with D unresolved. Germline V gene sequence: CDR1 MDHEN, CDR2 SYDVKM. V was shortened by 3 bases and J by 5 bases, with 31 bases between the two germline ends. The CDR3 runs to 20 residues. The CDR3 sequence is CASSFHLAETRSIYRETQYF. CDR3 DNA sequence: TGTGCCAGCAGTTTTCACCTTGCAGAGACGAGGAGTATTTATCGGGAGACCCAGTACTTC.

CDR3 in amino acids: CASSIDQTSGVDEQYF. The CDR3 DNA reads as TGTGCCAGTAGTATAGATCAAACTAGCGGCGTGGACGAGCAGTACTTC. The chain employs TRBV19 and TRBJ2-7; 8 bases agree with TRBD2. V lost 0 bases to trimming and J lost 5 bases; unmatched junction nucleotides: 9. The CDR3 loop spans 16 amino acids. Germline V gene sequence: CDR1 LNHDA, CDR2 SQIVND (reference sequence).

For the CDR3, the DNA is TGTGCCAGTCGGCAGGGCGCCGAGCAGTACTTC. This sequence encodes CASRQGAEQYF. This chain uses TRBV19 with TRBJ2-7; TRBD1 is a possible D gene (5 bases). Per germline, CDR1 LNHDA and CDR2 SQIVND (reference sequence). The length of the CDR3 is 11 residues. The germline V and J ends were trimmed by 8 bases and 6 bases, with 11 bases remaining between them. The full variable domain, in which reference TRBV19 and TRBJ2-7 provide the parts outside the CDR3, is DGGITQSPKYLFRKEGQNVTLSCEQNLNHDAMYWYRQDPGQGLRLIYYSQIVNDFQKGDIAEGYSVSREKKESFPLTVTSAQKNPTAFYLCASRQGAEQYFGPGTRLTVT.

The chain links TRBV9 to TRBJ2-3; the match to TRBD1 covers 8 bases. With V trimmed by 4 bases and J by 0 bases, 10 bases remained unmatched. CDR3 length: 17 amino acids. Germline V CDR1 and CDR2: SGDLS, YYNGEE. The CDR3, as DNA: TGTGCCAGCAGCAGACAGGGGACAAACCCGAGCACAGATACGCAGTATTTT. It specifies CASSRQGTNPSTDTQYF.

The chain carries TRBV9 and TRBJ2-1; weak D call: TRBD2 (5 bases). V lost 4 bases, J lost 2 bases, and 16 bases lay in between. Germline assignment: CDR1 SGDLS and CDR2 YYNGEE. This CDR3 region has 16 residues. CDR3 region: CASSPTISVTYNEQFF. DNA of the CDR3: TGTGCCAGCAGCCCCACTATTAGCGTCACCTACAATGAGCAGTTCTTC.

The chain has TRBV5-1 and TRBJ2-1; TRBD2 aligns across 7 bases. Germline CDR1 SGHRS, CDR2 YFSETQ. The CDR3 is 14 amino acids. Trimming removed 5 bases from V and 2 bases from J; junction bases left unmatched: 4. The CDR3 reads CASREAGPYNEQFF. DNA of the CDR3: TGCGCCAGCAGGGAAGCGGGACCCTACAATGAGCAGTTCTTC.

The gene calls are TRBV5-1 and TRBJ2-6, with TRBD1 identical over 8 bases. The V segment lost 4 bases and the J segment 1 base; nucleotides outside the gene matches: 10. CDR1 and CDR2 from the germline V gene are SGHRS and YFSETQ. This CDR3 is built from 18 residues. CDR3 DNA: TGCGCCAGCAGCCCCGCCGGCAGGGGGCTTTCTGGGGCCAACGTCCTGACTTTC. Translation gives CASSPAGRGLSGANVLTF.

The sample holds a few counts of this clone. This chain joins TRBV30 and TRBJ2-7; no reliable D call. Germline V lookup: CDR1 GTSNPN, CDR2 SVGIG (reference sequence). The germline V and J ends were trimmed by 4 bases and 0 bases, with 13 bases remaining between them. This CDR3 is built from 14 residues. CDR3 sequence: CAWTPLSSSYEQYF. The CDR3 nucleotides are TGTGCCTGGACTCCACTTTCTTCCTCCTACGAGCAGTACTTC.

The rearrangement links TRBV4-1 to TRBJ2-6, with 7 bases lining up with TRBD1. CDR3 length equals 19 residues. CDR1 is MGHRA, CDR2 YSYEKL, per germline. The trim removed 0 bases at V and 1 base at J, leaving 9 bases unmatched. The CDR3, as DNA: TGCGCCAGCAGCCAAGATACGGGACAGAGCCTTTCTGGGGCCAACGTCCTGACTTTC. It yields the protein CASSQDTGQSLSGANVLTF.

The chain employs TRBV6-1 and TRBJ1-2, with no clear D. The CDR3 is made up of 13 amino acids. Trimming removed 2 bases at V and 8 bases at J, with 12 bases between. CDR1 and CDR2 (germline): MNHNS, SASEGT. In nucleotides, the CDR3 is TGTGCCAGCAGTGAACTGGAGGGAACCGGCTACACCTTC. Translating it yields CASSELEGTGYTF.